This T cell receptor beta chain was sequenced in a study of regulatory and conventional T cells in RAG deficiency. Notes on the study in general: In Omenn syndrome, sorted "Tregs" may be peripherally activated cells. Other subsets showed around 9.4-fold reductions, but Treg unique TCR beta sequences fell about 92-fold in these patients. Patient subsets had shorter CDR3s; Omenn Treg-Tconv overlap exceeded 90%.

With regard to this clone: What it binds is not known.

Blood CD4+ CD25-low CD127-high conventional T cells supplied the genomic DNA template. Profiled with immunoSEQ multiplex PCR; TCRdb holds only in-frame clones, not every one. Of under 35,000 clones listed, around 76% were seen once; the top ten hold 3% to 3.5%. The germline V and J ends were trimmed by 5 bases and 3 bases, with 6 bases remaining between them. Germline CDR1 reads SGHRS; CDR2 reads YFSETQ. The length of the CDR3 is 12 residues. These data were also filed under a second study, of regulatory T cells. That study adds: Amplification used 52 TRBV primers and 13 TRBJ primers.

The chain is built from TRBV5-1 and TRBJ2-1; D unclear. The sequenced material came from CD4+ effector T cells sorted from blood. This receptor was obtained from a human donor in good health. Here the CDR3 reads CASRLSYNEQFF. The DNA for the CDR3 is TGCGCCAGCAGGTTGAGCTACAATGAGCAGTTCTTC. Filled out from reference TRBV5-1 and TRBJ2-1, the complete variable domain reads KAGVTQTPRYLIKTRGQQVTLSCSPISGHRSVSWYQQTPGQGLQFLFEYFSETQRNKGNFPGRFSGRQFSNSRSEMNVSTLELGDSALYLCASRLSYNEQFFGPGTRLTVL.